These T cell receptor beta chains were read from a single sample in a study of neurological immune-mediated disorders. From the 5' RACE reads, TCRdb called clonotypes with MiXCR, one entry per CDR3 protein. The table shows tens of thousands of distinct CDR3 sequences, with under 13% occurring only once. Sequencing was performed on PBMCs. Source of these receptors: a man aged 35-49 years in good health. The conserved cysteine and the conserved F or W are not part of the CDR3 here. Fields, in order: V gene, CDR3 protein.

V gene: TRBV3-1; CDR3 protein: ASSHGRDNEKLF
V gene: TRBV6-1; CDR3 protein: ASSSRGNNQPQH
V gene: TRBV27; CDR3 protein: ASSLTAGYGYT
V gene: TRBV6-5; CDR3 protein: ASSYSRGGNTIY
V gene: TRBV7-9; CDR3 protein: ASSSALRVDYGYT
V gene: TRBV6-2/TRBV6-3; CDR3 protein: ASSYPVAGSTYEQY
V gene: TRBV9; CDR3 protein: ASSLSGRPTGELF
V gene: TRBV2; CDR3 protein: ASSEIRGKARPQH
V gene: TRBV10-2; CDR3 protein: ASRDPGTYEQY
V gene: TRBV6-6; CDR3 protein: ASRPTENTEAF
V gene: TRBV12-3/TRBV12-4; CDR3 protein: ASPRTNTEAF
V gene: TRBV15; CDR3 protein: ATSRGGSSYEQY
V gene: TRBV3-1; CDR3 protein: ASSQAGTSINTEAF
V gene: TRBV20-1; CDR3 protein: SARIADPNNEQF
V gene: TRBV15; CDR3 protein: ATSRVGQGGAYEQY
V gene: TRBV12-3/TRBV12-4; CDR3 protein: ASSSGEGYNEQF
V gene: TRBV7-9; CDR3 protein: ASSEIGLAGAYEQY
V gene: TRBV11-2; CDR3 protein: ASSLTVGSVNNEQF
V gene: TRBV21-1; CDR3 protein: ASSTLAQFFFGANVLT
V gene: TRBV6-6; CDR3 protein: ASTRDREQPQH
V gene: TRBV20-1; CDR3 protein: SARRAKVETQY
V gene: TRBV18; CDR3 protein: ASSPGQNTEAF
V gene: TRBV6-2/TRBV6-3; CDR3 protein: ASSLRQGMGLYTGELF
V gene: TRBV20-1; CDR3 protein: SASRASGGEIIDRYEQY
V gene: TRBV12-3/TRBV12-4; CDR3 protein: ASSFASGANTQY
V gene: TRBV20-1; CDR3 protein: SAEAVEETQY
V gene: TRBV27; CDR3 protein: ASSPSYGHYGYT